This entry is about one T cell receptor (beta chain). The CDR3 contains 14 residues. V dropped 5 bases and J dropped 3; count of bases not matched to a gene: 5. CDR1 is MNHEY, CDR2 SVGAGI, per germline. Which cohort a participant joined came from the clinical history participants gave. This entry belongs to a study of blood T cell repertoires in COVID-19. In the study overall: Symptom resolution, clearance, or two negative PCRs marked donors in Cohort 3 as recovered. There were acute and convalescent COVID-19 samples, and they came from the United States, Italy and Spain.

Source study methods: Estimated nucleated cell counts came from reference gene primer amplification. Assay: immunoSEQ multiplex PCR; the TCRdb copy retains only in-frame clones and omits some. V, J and clone size derive from that table, while D and trimming were established from the DNA sequence. Among a few hundred thousand clones listed, 87% were seen once. The TCR sequence derives from a man in his forties in a cohort exposed to, infected with or recovered from COVID-19 (not recorded which). Sequenced material: PBMCs or T cells enriched from blood (not recorded which). V is TRBV6-5 and J is TRBJ1-1; 8 bases are a match to TRBD1. CDR3 protein: CASSHRGKDTEAFF. The CDR3 DNA reads TGTGCCAGCAGTCACAGGGGGAAGGACACTGAAGCTTTCTTT.